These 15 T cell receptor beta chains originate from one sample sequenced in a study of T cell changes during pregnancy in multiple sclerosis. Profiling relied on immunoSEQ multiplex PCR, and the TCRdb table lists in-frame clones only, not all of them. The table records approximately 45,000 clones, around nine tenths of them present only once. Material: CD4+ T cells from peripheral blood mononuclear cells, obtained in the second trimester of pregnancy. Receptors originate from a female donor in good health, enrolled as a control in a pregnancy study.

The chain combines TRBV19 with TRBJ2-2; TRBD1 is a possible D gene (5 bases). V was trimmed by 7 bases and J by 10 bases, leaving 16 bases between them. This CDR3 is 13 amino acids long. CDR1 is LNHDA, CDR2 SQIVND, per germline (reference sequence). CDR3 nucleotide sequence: TGTGCCAGTATTTTTACACCGGACAAGGAGCTGTTTTTT. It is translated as CASIFTPDKELFF.

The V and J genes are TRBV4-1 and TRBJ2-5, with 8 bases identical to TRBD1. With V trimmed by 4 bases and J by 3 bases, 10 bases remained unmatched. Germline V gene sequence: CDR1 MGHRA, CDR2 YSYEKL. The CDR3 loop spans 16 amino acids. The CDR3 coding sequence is TGCGCCAGCAGCCGGGCGGGACAGGCCTTCGAAGAGACCCAGTACTTC. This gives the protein CASSRAGQAFEETQYF.

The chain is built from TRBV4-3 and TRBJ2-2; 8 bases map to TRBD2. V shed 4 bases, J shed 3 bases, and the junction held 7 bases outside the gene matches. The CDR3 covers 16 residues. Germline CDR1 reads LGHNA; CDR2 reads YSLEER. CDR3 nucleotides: TGCGCCAGCAGCCTGTTTTCGGGGGGGGACACCGGGGAGCTGTTTTTT. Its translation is CASSLFSGGDTGELFF.

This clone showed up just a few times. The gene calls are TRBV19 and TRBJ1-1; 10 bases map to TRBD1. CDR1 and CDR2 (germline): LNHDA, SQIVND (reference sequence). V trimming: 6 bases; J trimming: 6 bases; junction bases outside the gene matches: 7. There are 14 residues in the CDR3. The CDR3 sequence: CASRGQGTSAEAFF. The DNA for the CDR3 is TGTGCCAGTAGGGGACAGGGGACGTCGGCTGAAGCTTTCTTT. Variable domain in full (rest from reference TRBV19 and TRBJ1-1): DGGITQSPKYLFRKEGQNVTLSCEQNLNHDAMYWYRQDPGQGLRLIYYSQIVNDFQKGDIAEGYSVSREKKESFPLTVTSAQKNPTAFYLCASRGQGTSAEAFFGQGTRLTVV.

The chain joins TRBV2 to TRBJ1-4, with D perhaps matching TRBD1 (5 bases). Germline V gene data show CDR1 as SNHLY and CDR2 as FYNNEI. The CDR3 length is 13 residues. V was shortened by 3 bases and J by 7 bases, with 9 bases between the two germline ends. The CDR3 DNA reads TGTGCCAGCAGTGACAGGGCCAGTGAAAAACTGTTTTTT. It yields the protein CASSDRASEKLFF.

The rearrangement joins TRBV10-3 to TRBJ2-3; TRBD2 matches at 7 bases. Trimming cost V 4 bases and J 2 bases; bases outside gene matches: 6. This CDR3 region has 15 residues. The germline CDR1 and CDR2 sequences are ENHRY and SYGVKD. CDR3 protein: CAISGASGTTDTQYF. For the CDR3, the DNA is TGTGCCATCAGTGGGGCTAGCGGCACCACAGATACGCAGTATTTT.

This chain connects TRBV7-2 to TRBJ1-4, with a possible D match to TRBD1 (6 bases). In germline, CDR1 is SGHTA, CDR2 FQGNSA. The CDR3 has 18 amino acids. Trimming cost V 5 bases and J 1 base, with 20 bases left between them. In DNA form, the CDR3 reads TGTGCCAGCAGCCAAGCCCCCCTGGGGGCGCAAACTAATGAAAAACTGTTTTTT. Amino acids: CASSQAPLGAQTNEKLFF.

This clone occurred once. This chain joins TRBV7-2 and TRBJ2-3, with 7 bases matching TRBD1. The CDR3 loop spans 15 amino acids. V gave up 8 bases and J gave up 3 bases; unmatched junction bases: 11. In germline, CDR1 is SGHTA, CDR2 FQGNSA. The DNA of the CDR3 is TGTGCCAGCGGAGGACAGGCACAGATGACAGATACGCAGTATTTT. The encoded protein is CASGGQAQMTDTQYF.

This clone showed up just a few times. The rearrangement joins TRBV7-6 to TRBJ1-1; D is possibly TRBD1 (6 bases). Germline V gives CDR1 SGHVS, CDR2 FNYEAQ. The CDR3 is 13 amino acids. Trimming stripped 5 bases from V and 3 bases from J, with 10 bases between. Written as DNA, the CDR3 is TGTGCCAGCAGCCCCGGACAGTACACTGAAGCTTTCTTT. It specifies CASSPGQYTEAFF.

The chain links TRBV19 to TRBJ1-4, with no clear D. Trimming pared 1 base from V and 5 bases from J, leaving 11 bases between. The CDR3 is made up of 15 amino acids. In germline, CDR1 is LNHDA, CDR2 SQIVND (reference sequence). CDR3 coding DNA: TGTGCCAGTAGTATAGCCGGCTCGGGGAATGAAAAACTGTTTTTT. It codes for CASSIAGSGNEKLFF.

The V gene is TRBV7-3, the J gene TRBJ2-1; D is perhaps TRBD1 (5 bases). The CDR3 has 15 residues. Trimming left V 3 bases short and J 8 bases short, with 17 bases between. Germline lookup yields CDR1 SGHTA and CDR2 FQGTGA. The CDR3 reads CASSLSPVGVDEQFF. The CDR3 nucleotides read TGTGCCAGCAGCTTGTCGCCGGTAGGGGTCGATGAGCAGTTCTTC. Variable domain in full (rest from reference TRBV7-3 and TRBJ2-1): GAGVSQTPSNKVTEKGKYVELRCDPISGHTALYWYRQSLGQGPEFLIYFQGTGAADDSGLPNDRFFAVRPEGSVSTLKIQRTERGDSAVYLCASSLSPVGVDEQFFGPGTRLTVL.

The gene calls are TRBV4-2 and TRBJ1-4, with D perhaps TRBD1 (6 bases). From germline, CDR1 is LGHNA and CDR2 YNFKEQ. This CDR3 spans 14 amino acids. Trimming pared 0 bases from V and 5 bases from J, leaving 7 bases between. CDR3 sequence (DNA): TGTGCCAGCAGCCAAGAAGGACAGAATGAAAAACTGTTTTTT. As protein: CASSQEGQNEKLFF.

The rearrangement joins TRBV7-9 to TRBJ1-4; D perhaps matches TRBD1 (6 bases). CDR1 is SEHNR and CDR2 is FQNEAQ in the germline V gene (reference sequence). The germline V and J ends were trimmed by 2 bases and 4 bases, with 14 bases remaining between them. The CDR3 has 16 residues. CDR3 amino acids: CASSLSINRVNEKLFF. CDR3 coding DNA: TGTGCCAGCAGCTTATCTATAAACAGGGTTAATGAAAAACTGTTTTTT.

CDR3 residues: CASSADRAQPQHF. CDR3 nucleotide sequence: TGTGCCAGCAGCGCAGACAGGGCTCAGCCCCAGCATTTT. The rearrangement uses TRBV7-8 and TRBJ1-5; 7 bases align to TRBD1. Germline CDR1 and CDR2: SGHVS and FQNEAQ. The ends lost 5 bases at V and 6 bases at J; junction bases unmatched: 4. The CDR3 runs 13 residues.

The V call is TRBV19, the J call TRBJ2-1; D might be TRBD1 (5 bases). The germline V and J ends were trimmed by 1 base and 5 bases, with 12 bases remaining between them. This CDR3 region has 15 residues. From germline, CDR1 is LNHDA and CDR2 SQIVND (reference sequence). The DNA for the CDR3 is TGTGCCAGTAGTATAGCGTTCCAGGGAAACAATGAGCAGTTCTTC. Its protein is CASSIAFQGNNEQFF.